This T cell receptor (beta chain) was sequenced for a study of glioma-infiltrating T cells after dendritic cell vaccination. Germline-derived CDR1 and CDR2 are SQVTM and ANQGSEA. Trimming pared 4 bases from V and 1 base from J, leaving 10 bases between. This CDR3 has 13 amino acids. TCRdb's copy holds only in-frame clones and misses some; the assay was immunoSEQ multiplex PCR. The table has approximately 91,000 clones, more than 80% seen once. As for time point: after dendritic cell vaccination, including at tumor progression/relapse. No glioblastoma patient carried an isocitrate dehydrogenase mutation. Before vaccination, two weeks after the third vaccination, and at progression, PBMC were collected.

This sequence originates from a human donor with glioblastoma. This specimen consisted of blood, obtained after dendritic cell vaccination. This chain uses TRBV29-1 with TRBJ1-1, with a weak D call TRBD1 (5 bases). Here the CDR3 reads CSVARGENTEAFF. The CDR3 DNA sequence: TGCAGCGTTGCCCGGGGGGAGAACACTGAAGCTTTCTTT.